The clone carrying this T cell receptor beta chain has at least ten counts. TCRdb analysed the 5' RACE reads with MiXCR anew, one entry per CDR3 protein. The sample includes 300,000 to 350,000 distinct CDR3 sequences, around a tenth of them seen just once. The data originate from a study of T cells after yellow fever vaccination. Germline CDR1 and CDR2: SGHTA and FQGNSA. CDR3 length equals 13 residues. The V gene lost 3 bases and the J gene lost 4 bases, with 8 bases spanning the gap. This clonotype was obtained from a man aged 18 to 29 who received the YFV17D yellow fever vaccine. The material sequenced was CD4+ T cells sorted from PBMCs, taken 45 days after the yellow fever booster vaccination. The chain employs TRBV7-2 and TRBJ2-3; no definite D call. The chain's CDR3 is CASSFRFPDTQYF. CDR3 in DNA: TGTGCCAGCAGCTTCAGGTTCCCAGATACGCAGTATTTT.